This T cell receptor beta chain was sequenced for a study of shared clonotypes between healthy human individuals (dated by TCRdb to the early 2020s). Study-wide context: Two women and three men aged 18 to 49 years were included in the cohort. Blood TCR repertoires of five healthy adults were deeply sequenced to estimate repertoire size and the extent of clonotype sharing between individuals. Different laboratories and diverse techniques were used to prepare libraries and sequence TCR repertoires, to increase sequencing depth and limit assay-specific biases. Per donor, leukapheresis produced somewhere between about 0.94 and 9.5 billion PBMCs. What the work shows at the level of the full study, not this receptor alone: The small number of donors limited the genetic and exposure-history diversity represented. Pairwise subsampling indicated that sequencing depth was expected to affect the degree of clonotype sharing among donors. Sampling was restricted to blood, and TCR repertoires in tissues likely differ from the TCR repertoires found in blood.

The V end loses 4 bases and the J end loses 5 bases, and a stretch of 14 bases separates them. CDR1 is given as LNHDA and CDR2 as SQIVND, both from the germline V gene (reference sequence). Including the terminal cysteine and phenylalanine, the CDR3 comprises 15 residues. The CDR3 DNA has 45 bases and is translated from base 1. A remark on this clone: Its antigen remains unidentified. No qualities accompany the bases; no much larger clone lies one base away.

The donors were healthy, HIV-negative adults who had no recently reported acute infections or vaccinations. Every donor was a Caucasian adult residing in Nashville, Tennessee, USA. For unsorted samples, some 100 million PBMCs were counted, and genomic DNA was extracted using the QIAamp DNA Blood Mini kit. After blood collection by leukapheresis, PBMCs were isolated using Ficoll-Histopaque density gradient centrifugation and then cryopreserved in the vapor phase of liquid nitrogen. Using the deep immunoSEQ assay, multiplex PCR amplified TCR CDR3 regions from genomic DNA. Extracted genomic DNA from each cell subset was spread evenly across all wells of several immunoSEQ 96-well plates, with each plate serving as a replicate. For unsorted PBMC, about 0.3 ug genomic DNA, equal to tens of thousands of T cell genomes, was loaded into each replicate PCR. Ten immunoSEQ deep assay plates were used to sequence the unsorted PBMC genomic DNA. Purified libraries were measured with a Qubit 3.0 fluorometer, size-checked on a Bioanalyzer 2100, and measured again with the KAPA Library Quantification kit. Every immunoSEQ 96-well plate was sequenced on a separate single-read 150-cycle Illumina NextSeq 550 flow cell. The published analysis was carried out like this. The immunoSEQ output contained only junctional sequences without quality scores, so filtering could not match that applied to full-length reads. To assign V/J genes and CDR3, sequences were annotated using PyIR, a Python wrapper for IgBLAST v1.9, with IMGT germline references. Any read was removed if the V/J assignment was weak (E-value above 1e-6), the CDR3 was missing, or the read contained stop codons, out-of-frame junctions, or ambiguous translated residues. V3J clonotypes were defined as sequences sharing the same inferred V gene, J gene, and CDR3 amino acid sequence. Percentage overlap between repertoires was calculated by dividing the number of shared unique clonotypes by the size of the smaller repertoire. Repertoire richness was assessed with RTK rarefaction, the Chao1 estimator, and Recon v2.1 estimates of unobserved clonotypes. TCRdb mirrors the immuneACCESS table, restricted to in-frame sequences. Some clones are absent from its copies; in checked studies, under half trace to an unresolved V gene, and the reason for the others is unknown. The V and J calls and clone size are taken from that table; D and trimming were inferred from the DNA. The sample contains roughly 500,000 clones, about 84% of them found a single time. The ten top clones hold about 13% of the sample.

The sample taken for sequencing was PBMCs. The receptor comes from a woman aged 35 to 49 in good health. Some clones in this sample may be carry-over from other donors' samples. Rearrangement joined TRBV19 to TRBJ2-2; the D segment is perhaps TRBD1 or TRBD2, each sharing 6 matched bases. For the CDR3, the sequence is CASSKGGQWTGELFF. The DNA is TGTGCCAGTAGTAAAGGGGGGCAATGGACCGGGGAGCTGTTTTTT.